The 21 T cell receptor beta chains given below trace back to one sample, sequenced in a study of T cells in Graves' hyperthyroidism and ophthalmopathy. RNA transcripts served as the template for amplifying TCR beta CDR3 regions. Primed by the HTBI set, a first-round RT-PCR was run on the TCR CDR3. One entry per CDR3 protein, called by TCRdb with MiXCR from the multiplex PCR reads. The sample shows hundreds of thousands of distinct CDR3 sequences, roughly 46% of them seen only once. Sequenced input: peripheral blood or thyroid tissue (not recorded which). All receptors derive from an adult man with Graves' disease, either hyperthyroidism or ophthalmopathy (not recorded which).

The rearrangement joins TRBV25-1 to TRBJ1-1; D is possibly TRBD1 (5 bases). CDR1 and CDR2 from the germline V gene are MGHDK and SYGVNS. This CDR3 region has 17 residues. The V gene lost 0 bases and the J gene lost 4 bases, with 18 bases spanning the gap. This CDR3 reads CASSEYMKEAGGTEAFF. The CDR3, as DNA: TGTGCCAGCAGTGAATATATGAAGGAGGCGGGGGGCACTGAAGCTTTCTTT.

The rearrangement uses TRBV12-3 or TRBV12-4 and TRBJ2-7; TRBD2 is a possible D gene (6 bases). This CDR3 is 13 amino acids long. V lost 7 bases and J lost 7, with 17 bases in between. The DNA of the CDR3 is TGTGCCAGCACTTCTCCTGCGGGACCTGAGCAGTACTTC. Translated: CASTSPAGPEQYF.

This chain links TRBV2 with TRBJ1-2, with D perhaps TRBD1 (5 bases). CDR1 is SNHLY and CDR2 is FYNNEI in the germline V gene. The CDR3 length is 18 residues. Trimming took off 6 bases at V and 2 bases at J, with 25 bases between the two ends. Here the CDR3 reads CASSPRGRPSGKNYGYTF. CDR3 bases: TGTGCCAGCAGCCCAAGGGGCAGGCCGTCTGGAAAGAACTATGGCTACACCTTC.

The chain employs TRBV15 and TRBJ2-7; D is unclear. Germline values: CDR1 LNHNV, CDR2 YYDKDF (reference sequence). With 3 bases removed from V and 3 bases from J, the gap between germline ends came to 12 bases. The CDR3 consists of 14 residues. In DNA form, the CDR3 reads TGTGCCACCAGCAGCGCTCATCAGCTCTACGAGCAGTACTTC. It yields the protein CATSSAHQLYEQYF.

This clonotype was seen more than once but under ten times. The V gene is TRBV11-1, the J gene TRBJ1-5; TRBD1 matches 9 bases. The ends lost 5 bases at V and 5 bases at J; junction bases unmatched: 7. The CDR3 runs to 15 residues. CDR1 is SGHAT and CDR2 is FQDESV in the germline V gene (reference sequence). This CDR3 reads CASSQETGGDQPQHF. In nucleotides, the CDR3 is TGTGCCAGCAGCCAGGAAACAGGGGGCGATCAGCCCCAGCATTTT.

This clonotype was found many times. The chain couples TRBV19 to TRBJ1-2; no clear D gene. V was trimmed by 6 bases and J by 8 bases, leaving 13 bases between them. Per the germline V gene, CDR1 is LNHDA and CDR2 is SQIVND (reference sequence). The CDR3 is 12 amino acids. The CDR3 DNA is TGTGCCAGTAGCGTTGTGGGATCAGGCTACACCTTC. Its protein is CASSVVGSGYTF.

With regard to this clonotype: This sequence may be a read error, since a much larger clone differs from it by one base. The chain employs TRBV7-8 and TRBJ2-5; tentative D call: TRBD1 (5 bases). The CDR3 extends over 14 amino acids. Trimming shortened V by 6 bases and J by 7 bases, and 18 bases separated the two germline ends. Germline CDR1 SGHVS, CDR2 FQNEAQ. CDR3 sequence (DNA): TGTGCCAGCAGGCGTGGGGCTACCAGTGGGACCCAGTACTTC. Residues: CASRRGATSGTQYF.

There are many counts of this clonotype. This chain links TRBV7-9 with TRBJ1-1; no clear D. The germline V gene has CDR1 SEHNR and CDR2 FQNEAQ (reference sequence). The CDR3 extends over 14 amino acids. V was shortened by 4 bases and J by 1 base, with 10 bases between the two germline ends. The CDR3 spells CASSSWESNTEAFF. CDR3 bases: TGTGCCAGCAGCTCATGGGAGTCGAACACTGAAGCTTTCTTT.

This clonotype occurred many times. The chain is built from TRBV29-1 and TRBJ2-5, with 8 positions matching TRBD1. With V trimmed by 3 bases and J by 4 bases, 10 bases remained unmatched. Per germline, CDR1 SQVTM and CDR2 ANQGSEA. The CDR3 has 15 amino acids. The CDR3 region has the DNA TGCAGCGTTGAGGGCGTCAGGGGGCGTGGAGAGACCCAGTACTTC. Residues: CSVEGVRGRGETQYF.

This clonotype came up a few times. The J gene is TRBJ2-7, the V gene TRBV5-1; perhaps D is TRBD1 or TRBD2 (5 bases each). Deletions cut 0 bases from V and 9 bases from J, with 22 bases between. CDR1 is SGHRS, CDR2 YFSETQ, per germline. This CDR3 is 16 amino acids long. CDR3 protein: CASSLGDAGTDLMQYF. The CDR3 DNA reads TGCGCCAGCAGCTTGGGGGACGCCGGGACGGACTTAATGCAGTACTTC.

The gene calls are TRBV19 and TRBJ1-5, with TRBD1 matching 9 bases. The CDR3 loop spans 17 amino acids. The J segment lost 3 bases and the V segment lost 5 bases, leaving 11 bases of the junction unmatched. Germline CDR1 is LNHDA and CDR2 is SQIVND (reference sequence). The CDR3 protein is CASSSFVGQGLNQPQHF. The CDR3 DNA follows: TGTGCCAGTAGTTCTTTTGTGGGACAGGGCCTCAATCAGCCCCAGCATTTT. The complete variable domain, with remaining parts taken from reference TRBV19 and TRBJ1-5, reads DGGITQSPKYLFRKEGQNVTLSCEQNLNHDAMYWYRQDPGQGLRLIYYSQIVNDFQKGDIAEGYSVSREKKESFPLTVTSAQKNPTAFYLCASSSFVGQGLNQPQHFGDGTRLSIL.

A remark on this clonotype: A read error is likely, as this CDR3 ends without the conserved phenylalanine or tryptophan. Because the CDR3's place on the DNA is in doubt, the DNA is left out and the CDR3 is given as listed by TCRdb. This chain connects TRBV2 to TRBJ1-4. Germline lookup yields CDR1 SNHLY and CDR2 FYNNEI. Termini included, the CDR3 measures 10 amino acids. CDR3: CASSVQGANY.

V and J are TRBV28 and TRBJ2-7; D might be TRBD1 (5 bases). Germline V CDR1 and CDR2: MDHEN, SYDVKM. The CDR3 length is 11 residues. Trimming removed 8 bases from V and 3 bases from J, with 8 bases in between. The CDR3 DNA reads as TGTGCCAGCGGGGCGGACTACGAGCAGTACTTC. This encodes CASGADYEQYF.

The V call is TRBV6-4, the J call TRBJ1-1; D call uncertain. There are 17 residues in the CDR3. Germline V lookup: CDR1 MRHNA, CDR2 SNTAGT. V was shortened by 2 bases and J by 2 bases, with 18 bases between the two germline ends. CDR3 nucleotides: TGTGCCAGCAGTGACCTTGACATGATCTCTGGAAACACTGAAGCTTTCTTT. Translation gives CASSDLDMISGNTEAFF.

J is TRBJ1-3 and V is TRBV12-3 or TRBV12-4, with D tentatively TRBD1 (6 bases). Trimming removed 8 bases at V and 2 bases at J, with 13 bases between. CDR3 size: 14 residues. The CDR3 nucleotides read TGTGCCAGCCGCGTAGGGGGAACTGGAAACACCATATATTTT. It specifies CASRVGGTGNTIYF.

This clonotype showed up just once. This chain joins TRBV29-1 and TRBJ2-3, with TRBD2 matching 9 bases. The junction had 6 bases not matched to a gene; V was cut back by 2 bases and J by 3 bases. The CDR3 length is 15 residues. From germline, CDR1 is SQVTM and CDR2 ANQGSEA. The CDR3 loop is CSVEIAGVGTDTQYF. CDR3 in DNA: TGCAGCGTTGAAATAGCGGGAGTCGGGACAGATACGCAGTATTTT.

About this clonotype itself: A read error may explain this, as a much larger clone is one base away. The chain has TRBV24-1 and TRBJ1-1; 9 bases agree with TRBD1. The CDR3 has 16 residues. The V gene's germline CDR1 is KGHDR and CDR2 SFDVKD. In nucleotides, the CDR3 is TGTGCCACCAGTGACTCCGGGACAGGGATAGGCACTGAAGCTCTCTTT. This gives the protein CATSDSGTGIGTEALF.

The chain carries TRBV7-4 and TRBJ1-6; no firm D call. Per the germline V gene, CDR1 is SGHVT and CDR2 is SQSDAQ. V lost 7 bases, J lost 0 bases, and 10 bases lay in between. There are 15 residues in the CDR3. This CDR3 reads CASITSSSYNSPLHF. CDR3 nucleotide sequence: TGTGCCAGCATCACGAGTAGCTCCTATAATTCACCCCTCCACTTT.

This chain connects TRBV7-3 to TRBJ1-2; tentative D call: TRBD1 (5 bases). With 0 bases removed from V and 7 bases from J, the gap between germline ends came to 9 bases. CDR1 SGHTA and CDR2 FQGTGA come from the germline V gene. The CDR3 extends over 13 amino acids. CDR3 bases: TGTGCCAGCAGCTTAACCAGGGCAGGTGGCTACACCTTC. Amino acid sequence: CASSLTRAGGYTF.

The chain combines TRBV19 with TRBJ2-7, with 8 bases identical to TRBD1. CDR1 is LNHDA, CDR2 SQIVND, per germline (reference sequence). The CDR3 extends over 13 amino acids. The V and J ends lost 9 bases and 2 bases, in that order; junction bases with no gene match: 6. The CDR3 DNA reads TGTGCCAGCGGACAGGGTTTAGCCTACGAGCAGTACTTC. Translation: CASGQGLAYEQYF. The variable domain in full, with the rest retrieved from reference TRBV19 and TRBJ2-7, is DGGITQSPKYLFRKEGQNVTLSCEQNLNHDAMYWYRQDPGQGLRLIYYSQIVNDFQKGDIAEGYSVSREKKESFPLTVTSAQKNPTAFYLCASGQGLAYEQYFGPGTRLTVT.

This clonotype came up many times. The V gene is TRBV2, the J gene TRBJ1-2; D perhaps matches TRBD1 (6 bases). The germline V and J ends were trimmed by 7 bases and 5 bases, with 20 bases remaining between them. The germline CDR1 and CDR2 sequences are SNHLY and FYNNEI. This CDR3 has 15 amino acids. CDR3 bases: TGTGCCAGCACATCAGACCAGGGGATAGGGTATGGCTACACCTTC. This sequence encodes CASTSDQGIGYGYTF. Full variable domain (rest looked up from reference TRBV2 and TRBJ1-2): EPEVTQTPSHQVTQMGQEVILRCVPISNHLYFYWYRQILGQKVEFLVSFYNNEISEKSEIFDDQFSVERPDGSNFTLKIRSTKLEDSAMYFCASTSDQGIGYGYTFGSGTRLTVV.